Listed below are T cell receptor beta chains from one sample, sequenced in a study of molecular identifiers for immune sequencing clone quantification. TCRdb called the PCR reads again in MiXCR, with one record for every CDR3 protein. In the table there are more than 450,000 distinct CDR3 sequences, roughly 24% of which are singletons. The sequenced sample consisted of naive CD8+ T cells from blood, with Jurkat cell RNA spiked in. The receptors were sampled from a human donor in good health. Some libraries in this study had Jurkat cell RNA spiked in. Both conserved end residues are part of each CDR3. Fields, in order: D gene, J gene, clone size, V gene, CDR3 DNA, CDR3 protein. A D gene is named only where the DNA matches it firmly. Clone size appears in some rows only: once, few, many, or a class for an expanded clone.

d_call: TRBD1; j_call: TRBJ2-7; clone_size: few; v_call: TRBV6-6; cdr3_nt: TGTGCCAGCAGTTACACGGGACAGGGGGCCTACGAGCAGTACTTC; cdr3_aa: CASSYTGQGAYEQYF
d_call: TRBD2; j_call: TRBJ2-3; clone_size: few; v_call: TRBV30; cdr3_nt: TGTGCCTGGAGTGTAGGAGCGGGACTCACAGATACGCAGTATTTT; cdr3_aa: CAWSVGAGLTDTQYF
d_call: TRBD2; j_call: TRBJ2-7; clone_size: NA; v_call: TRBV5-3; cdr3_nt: TGTGCCAGCAGCTTGTGGGCTAGCGGCTTGGACGAGCAGTACTTC; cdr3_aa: CASSLWASGLDEQYF
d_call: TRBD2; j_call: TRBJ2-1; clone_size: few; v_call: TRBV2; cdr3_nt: TGTGCCAGCAGTGAACTTAGACTAGCGGGAGACAATGAGCAGTTCTTC; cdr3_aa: CASSELRLAGDNEQFF
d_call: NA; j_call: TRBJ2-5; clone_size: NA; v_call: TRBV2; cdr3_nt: TGTGCCAGCAGTGAGGGTCGGGGACCCCAAGAGACCCAGTACTTC; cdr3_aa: CASSEGRGPQETQYF
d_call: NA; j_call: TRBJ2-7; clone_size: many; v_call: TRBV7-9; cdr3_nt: TGTGCCAGCAGTGGATACGGGACGGATCCCTACGAGCAGTACTTC; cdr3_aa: CASSGYGTDPYEQYF
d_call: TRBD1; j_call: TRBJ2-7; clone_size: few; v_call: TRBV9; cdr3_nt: TGTGCCAGCAGCGTAGCTATGGGACAGATCTACGAGCAGTACTTC; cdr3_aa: CASSVAMGQIYEQYF
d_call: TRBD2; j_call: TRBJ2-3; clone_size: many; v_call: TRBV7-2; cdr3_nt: TGTGCCAGCAGCTTATTCCCCCAGCGGGAGGTCGTCCCAGATACGCAGTATTTT; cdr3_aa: CASSLFPQREVVPDTQYF
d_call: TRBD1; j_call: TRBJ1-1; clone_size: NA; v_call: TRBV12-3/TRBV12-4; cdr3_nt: TGTGCCAGCACCGCCTGGGGGCAGGGGGCCACTGAAGCTTTCTTT; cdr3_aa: CASTAWGQGATEAFF
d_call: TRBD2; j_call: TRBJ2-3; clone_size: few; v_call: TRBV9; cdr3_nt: TGTGCCAGCAGCCCTCACCCCCTAGCGGGGATGGACACAGATACGCAGTATTTT; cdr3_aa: CASSPHPLAGMDTDTQYF
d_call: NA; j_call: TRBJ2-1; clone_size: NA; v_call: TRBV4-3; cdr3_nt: TGCGCCAGCAGCCAAGATGGTAGCACCTACAATGAGCAGTTCTTC; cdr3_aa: CASSQDGSTYNEQFF
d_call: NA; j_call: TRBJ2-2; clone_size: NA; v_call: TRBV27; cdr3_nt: TGTGCCAGCAGCAAGCTTTTCACCGGGGAGCTGTTTTTT; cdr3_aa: CASSKLFTGELFF
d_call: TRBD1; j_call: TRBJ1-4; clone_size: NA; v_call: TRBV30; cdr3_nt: TGTGCCTGGGATACCGGGACAGGGGGAGAAAAACTGTTTTTT; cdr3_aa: CAWDTGTGGEKLFF
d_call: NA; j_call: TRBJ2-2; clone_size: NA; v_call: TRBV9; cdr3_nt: TGTGCCAGCGCCCCGGGACAAAAGAACACCGGGGAGCTGTTTTTT; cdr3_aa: CASAPGQKNTGELFF
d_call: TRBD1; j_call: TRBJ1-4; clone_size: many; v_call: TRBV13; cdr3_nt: TGTGCCAGCAGCTTAGGCGCGGACAGGGGCGATGAAAAACTGTTTTTT; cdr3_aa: CASSLGADRGDEKLFF
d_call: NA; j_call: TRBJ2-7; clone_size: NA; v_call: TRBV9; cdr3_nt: TGTGCCAGCAGCGTAGGCGACAGTCATATCCACGAGCAGTACTTC; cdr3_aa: CASSVGDSHIHEQYF
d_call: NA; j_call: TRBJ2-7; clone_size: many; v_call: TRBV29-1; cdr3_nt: TGCAGCGTTGGAGTTGGGGCAATCGAGCAGTACTTC; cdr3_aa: CSVGVGAIEQYF